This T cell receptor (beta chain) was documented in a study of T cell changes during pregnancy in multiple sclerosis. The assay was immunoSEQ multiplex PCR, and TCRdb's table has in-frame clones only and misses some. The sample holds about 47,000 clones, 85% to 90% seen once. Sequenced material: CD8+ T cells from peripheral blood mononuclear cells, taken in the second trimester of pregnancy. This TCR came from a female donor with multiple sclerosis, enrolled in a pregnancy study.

CDR3 region: CASFRRGISYTF. In DNA, the CDR3 is TGTGCTTCATTCAGAAGGGGGATAAGCTACACCTTC. The chain links TRBV5-4 to TRBJ1-2; D perhaps matches TRBD1 (6 bases). This CDR3 is built from 12 residues. From germline, CDR1 is SGHNT and CDR2 YYREEE (reference sequence).